This T cell receptor (beta chain) emerged from a study of CD8 T cells in ankylosing spondylitis. The CDR3 covers 13 residues. Trimming left V 3 bases short and J 1 base short, with 6 bases between. TCRdb re-analysed the 5' RACE reads in MiXCR, keeping a single row per CDR3 protein. This sample has some 270,000 distinct CDR3 sequences, with 15% to 20% found just once. General study points: Earlier work had already found some motif variants in reactive arthritis synovial fluid and blood. Typical of ankylosing spondylitis blood, it appeared, was a TCR beta motif of under 10 highly homologous variants.

This clonotype was observed at least ten times. Antigen specificity is unknown. The chain employs TRBV12-3 or TRBV12-4 and TRBJ1-1; D might be TRBD1 (5 bases). The receptor's source is a male donor with ankylosing spondylitis or in good health (not recorded which). The sample taken for sequencing was blood, either unsorted or a sorted T cell fraction (not recorded which). The CDR3, as DNA: TGTGCCAGCAGTTTGGGGGGGAACACTGAAGCTTTCTTT. Translated: CASSLGGNTEAFF.